This record concerns one TCR beta chain sequence. This entry is derived from a study of T cells after yellow fever vaccination. Overall study context: Those fractions that held only low numbers of cells were prepared using the SMART-Seq v4 Ultra Low Input RNA kit.

Production of TCR cDNA was by 5'RACE template switching, which also added a universal primer site and UMIs. TCRdb re-called the 5' RACE reads with MiXCR, one entry per CDR3 protein. The table has nearly 550,000 distinct CDR3 sequences, 15% to 20% seen once; the top ten hold 14%. The CDR3 extends over 14 amino acids. Per germline, CDR1 ENHRY and CDR2 SYGVKD. The V end lost 3 bases, the J end lost 1 base, and 9 bases lay between the germline ends. The specimen was PBMCs, collected 15 days after the yellow fever booster vaccination. The V gene is TRBV10-3, the J gene TRBJ2-5, with D tentatively TRBD2 (6 bases). The source of this sequence is a man younger than 40 who received the YFV17D yellow fever vaccine. In DNA form, the CDR3 reads TGTGCCATCAGTGACGGGAGCTCCCAAGAGACCCAGTACTTC. As protein: CAISDGSSQETQYF.